This T cell receptor beta chain originates from a study of human T cells and chemical hapten exposure. Trimming took 4 bases from V and 3 from J; bases not matched to a gene: 8. This CDR3 region has 16 residues. CDR1 is SGHRS and CDR2 is YFSETQ in the germline V gene. Indicated time point: pre-sensitization, week 0. Stated treatment: therapeutic diphenylcyclopropenone sensitization with weekly scalp DPC. Alopecia patients deemed DPC-suitable, aged 18 to 70, excluding pregnancy. In its sample, this clonotype was seen a few times. One entry per CDR3 protein, called by TCRdb with MiXCR from the RACE reads. The table records about 77,000 distinct CDR3 sequences, about 15% of them present only once.

Sequencing was performed on whole blood, taken in connection with sensitization to the hapten diphenylcyclopropenone (DPC). This TCR was recovered from a woman between 50 and 59 years old with alopecia areata. Some clones in this sample may be carry-over from other donors' samples. The chain links TRBV5-1 to TRBJ1-4, with 8 bases lining up with TRBD1. The CDR3 loop reads CASSPGTGLPNEKLFF. In DNA form, the CDR3 reads TGCGCCAGCAGCCCCGGGACAGGACTTCCTAATGAAAAACTGTTTTTT.